This paragraph reports one T cell receptor (beta chain). No antigen is known for it. The data originate from a study of cytomegalovirus exposure and HLA in healthy donors. Whole-study findings and limits: In an earlier analysis, productive rearrangement rates for most beta V segments clustered near 87% or 30%. A later analysis linked a missense variant in DCLRE1C to the trimming of TCR beta V and J genes.

Primers: 60 Vbeta forward and 13 Jbeta reverse. The assay was immunoSEQ multiplex PCR, and TCRdb's table has in-frame clones only and misses some. Here the sample spans about 94,000 clones, under 85% being singletons. The CDR3 consists of 15 residues. Trimming cost V 3 bases and J 10 bases, with 19 bases left between them. The germline V gene has CDR1 LNHDA and CDR2 SQIVND (reference sequence). Material for sequencing was PBMCs. V usage is TRBV19 and J usage is TRBJ2-1; D is perhaps TRBD1 (6 bases). This sequence was found in a male donor in good health and CMV-seronegative. CDR3 amino acids: CASSIVDSSFKEQFF. CDR3 nucleotide sequence: TGTGCCAGTAGTATCGTGGACAGCAGTTTCAAGGAGCAGTTCTTC.